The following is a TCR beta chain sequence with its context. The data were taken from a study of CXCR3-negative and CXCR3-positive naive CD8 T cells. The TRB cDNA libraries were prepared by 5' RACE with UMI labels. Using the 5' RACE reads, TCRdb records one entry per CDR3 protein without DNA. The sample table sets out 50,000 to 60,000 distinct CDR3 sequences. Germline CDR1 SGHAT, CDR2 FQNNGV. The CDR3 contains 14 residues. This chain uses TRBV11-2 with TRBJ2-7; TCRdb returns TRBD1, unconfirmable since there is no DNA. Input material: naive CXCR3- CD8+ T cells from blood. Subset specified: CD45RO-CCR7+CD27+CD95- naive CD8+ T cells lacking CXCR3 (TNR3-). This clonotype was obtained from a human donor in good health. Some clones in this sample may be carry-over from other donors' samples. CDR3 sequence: CASSLGQGPYEQYF.